One and the same sample provided the 6 T cell receptor beta chains below, sequenced in a study of control samples from healthy donors and cancer patients. Sequencing used immunoSEQ multiplex PCR; TCRdb keeps in-frame clones, though not all of them. The sample carries roughly 150,000 clones, over 90% recorded once. The specimen sequenced was blood. The source is a man aged 45-60 years in good health.

The chain employs TRBV19 and TRBJ1-1, with D perhaps TRBD1 (6 bases). Germline lookup yields CDR1 LNHDA and CDR2 SQIVND (reference sequence). This CDR3 has 15 amino acids. The ends were cut back, 4 bases at V and 1 base at J, with 13 bases in the middle. CDR3 sequence reads: CASSTAVGANTEAFF. The CDR3 coding sequence is TGTGCCAGTAGTACGGCGGTGGGGGCGAACACTGAAGCTTTCTTT.

V is TRBV24-1 and J is TRBJ2-7; 7 positions agree with TRBD2. The CDR3 extends over 14 amino acids. Looked up from germline, CDR1 is KGHDR and CDR2 is SFDVKD. With 3 bases clipped from V and 3 bases from J, the junction kept 4 bases outside the gene matches. CDR3 amino acids: CATSDATSSYEQYF. CDR3 bases: TGTGCCACCAGTGATGCGACTAGCAGCTACGAGCAGTACTTC.

This chain links TRBV9 with TRBJ1-2, with TRBD1 identical over 7 bases. Trimming cost V 4 bases and J 9 bases; bases outside gene matches: 9. The germline CDR1 and CDR2 sequences are SGDLS and YYNGEE. The CDR3 covers 13 residues. Here the CDR3 reads CASSLGQDPSYTF. In DNA, the CDR3 is TGTGCCAGCAGCCTAGGACAGGACCCTAGCTACACCTTC. Using reference TRBV9 and TRBJ1-2 for the parts outside the CDR3, the full variable domain is DSGVTQTPKHLITATGQRVTLRCSPRSGDLSVYWYQQSLDQGLQFLIQYYNGEERAKGNILERFSAQQFPDLHSELNLSSLELGDSALYFCASSLGQDPSYTFGSGTRLTVV.

The chain couples TRBV7-9 to TRBJ1-1; D unclear. Trimming pared 3 bases from V and 3 bases from J, leaving 8 bases between. The length of the CDR3 is 13 residues. Per the germline V gene, CDR1 is SEHNR and CDR2 is FQNEAQ (reference sequence). The CDR3 loop is CASSFGFDTEAFF. The CDR3, as DNA: TGTGCCAGCAGCTTTGGTTTTGACACTGAAGCTTTCTTT. Supplemented by reference TRBV7-9 and TRBJ1-1, the full variable domain reads DTGVSQNPRHKITKRGQNVTFRCDPISEHNRLYWYRQTLGQGPEFLTYFQNEAQLEKSRLLSDRFSAERPKGSFSTLEIQRTEQGDSAMYLCASSFGFDTEAFFGQGTRLTVV.

The gene calls are TRBV9 and TRBJ2-7; D remains ambiguous. The ends were cut back, 0 bases at V and 2 bases at J, with 6 bases in the middle. Germline V gene sequence: CDR1 SGDLS, CDR2 YYNGEE. This CDR3 comprises 13 residues. The CDR3: CASSVGSTYEQYF. The CDR3 DNA reads as TGTGCCAGCAGCGTAGGCAGTACCTACGAGCAGTACTTC. The full variable domain, in which reference TRBV9 and TRBJ2-7 provide the parts outside the CDR3, is DSGVTQTPKHLITATGQRVTLRCSPRSGDLSVYWYQQSLDQGLQFLIQYYNGEERAKGNILERFSAQQFPDLHSELNLSSLELGDSALYFCASSVGSTYEQYFGPGTRLTVT.

The chain uses TRBV14 and TRBJ2-3; 8 positions agree with TRBD2. CDR3 length equals 15 residues. Germline CDR1 SGHDN, CDR2 FVKESK. V trimming: 6 bases; J trimming: 4 bases; junction bases outside the gene matches: 9. CDR3: CASRRDGRVPDTQYF. Written as DNA, the CDR3 is TGTGCCAGCAGGCGGGACGGGAGGGTCCCAGATACGCAGTATTTT.